The 6 T cell receptor beta chains below come from one sample, sequenced in a study of T cell responses to AZD1222 COVID-19 vaccine. Method: immunoSEQ multiplex PCR; TCRdb's copy keeps in-frame clones and lacks some. The sample comprises about 130,000 clones, roughly 90% of which are singletons, and around 3.5% rests with the top ten. The sequences come from peripheral blood, collected 28 days after the second AZD1222 dose. The origin of the receptors is an adult who received the AZD1222 COVID-19 vaccine.

J is TRBJ2-7 and V is TRBV27, with D unresolved. Germline V gene data show CDR1 as MNHEY and CDR2 as SMNVEV (reference sequence). The CDR3 covers 14 residues. Trimming took 0 bases from V and 1 from J, leaving 7 bases between them. The CDR3 bases are TGTGCCAGCAGTTTATCGTGGGGTTCCTACGAGCAGTACTTC. Its translation is CASSLSWGSYEQYF.

This clone was found once. V gene TRBV2 combines with J gene TRBJ1-2, with D unresolved. V dropped 1 base and J dropped 2 bases, with 8 bases sitting between them. The CDR3 loop spans 14 amino acids. The V gene's germline CDR1 is SNHLY and CDR2 FYNNEI. CDR3 in DNA: TGTGCCAGCAGTGAAGGGACTTCAAACTATGGCTACACCTTC. Translating gives CASSEGTSNYGYTF.

This rearrangement joins TRBV11-2 to TRBJ2-3, with D possibly matching TRBD2 (5 bases). The V gene lost 5 bases and the J gene lost 6 bases, with 18 bases spanning the gap. The CDR3 spans 15 residues. In germline, CDR1 is SGHAT, CDR2 FQNNGV. CDR3 amino acids: CASSPPRATGDTQYF. CDR3 in DNA: TGTGCCAGCAGCCCCCCTCGAGCGACGGGGGATACGCAGTATTTT.

The V and J genes are TRBV12-3 or TRBV12-4 and TRBJ1-2, with D unresolved. The CDR3 length is 12 residues. Trimming shortened V by 6 bases and J by 9 bases, and 14 bases separated the two germline ends. The CDR3 nucleotides read TGTGCCAGCAGCCCGGGAGCGGCCAGCTACACCTTC. Encoded protein: CASSPGAASYTF.

The rearrangement uses TRBV28 and TRBJ1-2, with TRBD1 identical over 9 bases. The CDR3 has 14 residues. Germline values: CDR1 MDHEN, CDR2 SYDVKM. Trimming at V came to 4 bases and at J to 11 bases, leaving 11 bases not matched to a gene. The CDR3 DNA reads as TGTGCCAGCAGTTCGGGACAGGGACTAGCCGATTACACCTTC. It is translated as CASSSGQGLADYTF.

This clone was seen a single time. V and J are TRBV29-1 and TRBJ1-3; D not certain. The CDR3 is made up of 14 amino acids. Germline V gene data show CDR1 as SQVTM and CDR2 as ANQGSEA. V was shortened by 0 bases and J by 0 bases, with 6 bases between the two germline ends. The CDR3 sequence is CSVEDPSSGNTIYF. The CDR3 DNA is TGCAGCGTTGAAGATCCATCCTCTGGAAACACCATATATTTT.